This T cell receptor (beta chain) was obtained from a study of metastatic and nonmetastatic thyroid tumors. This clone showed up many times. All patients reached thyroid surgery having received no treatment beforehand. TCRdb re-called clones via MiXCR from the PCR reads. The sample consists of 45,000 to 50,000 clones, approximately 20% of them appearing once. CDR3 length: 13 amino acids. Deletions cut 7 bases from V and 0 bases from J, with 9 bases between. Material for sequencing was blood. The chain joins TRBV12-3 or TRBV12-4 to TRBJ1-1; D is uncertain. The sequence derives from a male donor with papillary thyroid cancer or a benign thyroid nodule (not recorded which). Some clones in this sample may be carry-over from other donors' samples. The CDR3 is CASTRRMNTEAFF. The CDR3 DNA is TGTGCCAGCACAAGAAGAATGAACACTGAAGCTTTCTTT.